What follows are 8 T cell receptor beta chains derived from one specimen sequenced in a study of blood T cell repertoires in COVID-19. Only in-frame clones appear in the TCRdb table, and some are missing; sequencing was by immunoSEQ multiplex PCR. The sample contains tens of thousands of clones, about 86% of which appear only once. Source material: peripheral blood. Receptors were obtained from a man aged 65-85 years with acute or convalescent COVID-19.

This clone showed up just once. The CDR3 DNA sequence: TGTGCCAGCAGCTTAGGGGGACAGGGGTACAATGAGCAGTTCTTC. Translated, it gives CASSLGGQGYNEQFF. This chain joins TRBV11-2 and TRBJ2-1; 10 bases fit TRBD1. V was clipped by 1 base and J by 4 bases; unmatched bases: 1. CDR1 and CDR2 (germline): SGHAT, FQNNGV. The length of the CDR3 is 15 residues.

Comments on this clone: The same CDR3 can be traced to other DNA sequences in this sample. This sequence joins TRBV2 and TRBJ2-1, with D possibly matching TRBD2 (6 bases). V lost 4 bases and J 0 bases, leaving 10 bases between the germline ends. The CDR3 has 15 residues. CDR1 and CDR2 from the germline V gene are SNHLY and FYNNEI. The CDR3, as DNA: TGTGCCAGCAGTGCCGGGACTGGCTCCTACAATGAGCAGTTCTTC. Protein: CASSAGTGSYNEQFF.

This sequence joins TRBV7-7 and TRBJ2-1, with 8 nucleotides matching TRBD2. The V segment lost 6 bases and the J segment 4 bases; nucleotides outside the gene matches: 2. Germline V gene sequence: CDR1 SSHAT, CDR2 FNYEAQ (reference sequence). This CDR3 spans 13 amino acids. The CDR3 loop is CASSTSGYNEQFF. CDR3 DNA: TGTGCCAGCAGTACTAGCGGATACAATGAGCAGTTCTTC. The variable domain in full, completed from reference TRBV7-7 and TRBJ2-1, reads GAGVSQSPRYKVTKRGQDVTLRCDPISSHATLYWYQQALGQGPEFLTYFNYEAQPDKSGLPSDRFSAERPEGSISTLTIQRTEQRDSAMYRCASSTSGYNEQFFGPGTRLTVL.

The table lists this clone with a count of one. This chain connects TRBV7-9 to TRBJ2-7, with 9 bases lining up with TRBD2. Germline values: CDR1 SEHNR, CDR2 FQNEAQ (reference sequence). Trimming cost V 2 bases and J 5 bases; bases outside gene matches: 1. This CDR3 contains 13 residues. This CDR3 is CASSLSGRHEQYF. CDR3 nucleotide sequence: TGTGCCAGCAGCTTAAGCGGGAGGCACGAGCAGTACTTC.

The chain links TRBV5-4 to TRBJ2-6, with 8 positions matching TRBD1. This CDR3 has 15 residues. Germline V gene data show CDR1 as SGHNT and CDR2 as YYREEE (reference sequence). With 8 bases clipped from V and 1 base from J, the junction kept 5 bases outside the gene matches. The DNA for the CDR3 is TGTGCCAGTGGACAGGGCAGGTCTGGGGCCAACGTCCTGACTTTC. Translation: CASGQGRSGANVLTF. The full variable domain, completed using reference TRBV5-4 and TRBJ2-6, is ETGVTQSPTHLIKTRGQQVTLRCSSQSGHNTVSWYQQALGQGPQFIFQYYREEENGRGNFPPRFSGLQFPNYSSELNVNALELDDSALYLCASGQGRSGANVLTFGAGSRLTVL.

The genes are TRBV5-1 and TRBJ2-3, with TRBD2 identical over 9 bases. The CDR3 extends over 16 amino acids. The V segment lost 2 bases and the J segment 0 bases; nucleotides outside the gene matches: 4. Germline V gene sequence: CDR1 SGHRS, CDR2 YFSETQ. The CDR3 is CASSFLSGGSTDTQYF. CDR3 sequence (DNA): TGCGCCAGCAGCTTCCTTAGCGGGGGAAGCACAGATACGCAGTATTTT.

Here the CDR3 reads CASSETGGGINTIYF. The DNA for the CDR3 is TGTGCCAGCAGCGAAACAGGGGGCGGAATTAACACCATATATTTT. The chain is built from TRBV28 and TRBJ1-3; 9 bases are shared with TRBD1. The junction had 10 bases not matched to a gene; V was cut back by 6 bases and J by 7 bases. CDR3 length: 15 amino acids. CDR1 is MDHEN, CDR2 SYDVKM, per germline.

This clone has more than one count but fewer than ten. The chain couples TRBV4-2 to TRBJ1-2; D gene unclear. V was pared by 0 bases and J by 5 bases, with 10 bases between. Germline CDR1 LGHNA, CDR2 YNFKEQ. The CDR3 is made up of 14 amino acids. The CDR3 spells CASSQDGALYGYTF. The CDR3 bases are TGTGCCAGCAGCCAAGATGGAGCTCTTTATGGCTACACCTTC.